The next 19 T cell receptor beta chains were all read from a single sample in a study of shared clonotypes between healthy human individuals. Profiling relied on immunoSEQ multiplex PCR, and the TCRdb table lists in-frame clones only, not all of them. The sample lists around 370,000 clones; around 96% were seen once. The sample consisted of memory CD8+ T cells sorted from blood. Stated subset: CD45RO+ cells pooled with CCR7-negative TemRA cells. The receptor set was obtained from a man younger than 40 in good health.

Turning to this clone: The sample carries other DNA sequences with the same CDR3. This chain uses TRBV5-6 with TRBJ2-7; 8 bases are a match to TRBD2. Germline V gene lookup returns CDR1 SGHDT and CDR2 YYEEEE. This CDR3 is built from 14 residues. The V segment lost 0 bases and the J segment 4 bases; nucleotides outside the gene matches: 3. The CDR3 spells CASSLAGTSYEQYF. CDR3 nucleotides: TGTGCCAGCAGCTTGGCCGGGACTAGTTACGAGCAGTACTTC.

The rearrangement joins TRBV6-1 to TRBJ2-7, with TRBD2 matching over 7 bases. V was pared by 0 bases and J by 6 bases, with 11 bases of the junction left unmatched. Germline V gene data show CDR1 as MNHNS and CDR2 as SASEGT. The length of the CDR3 is 16 residues. CDR3 nucleotides: TGTGCCAGCAGTGAAGCCCTTGGGGAGGGCCAGAGCGAGCAGTACTTC. It yields the protein CASSEALGEGQSEQYF.

The genes are TRBV4-1 and TRBJ2-2; the D gene is possibly TRBD1 (5 bases). V was shortened by 4 bases and J by 4 bases, with 10 bases between the two germline ends. Germline V gene lookup returns CDR1 MGHRA and CDR2 YSYEKL. This CDR3 region has 14 residues. Here the CDR3 DNA reads TGCGCCAGCAGCCGTCCGGACATCACCGGGGAGCTGTTTTTT. Protein product: CASSRPDITGELFF.

Written as DNA, the CDR3 is TGCGCCAGCAGCCAAGATGACAGGGGAGAGACCCAGTACTTC. It codes for CASSQDDRGETQYF. This chain links TRBV4-1 with TRBJ2-5, with 8 nucleotides matching TRBD1. The CDR3 loop spans 14 amino acids. CDR1 and CDR2 from the germline V gene are MGHRA and YSYEKL. V shed 0 bases and J 4 bases; nucleotides not matched to a gene: 1.

V and J are TRBV28 and TRBJ1-1, with D perhaps TRBD1 (5 bases). Germline V lookup: CDR1 MDHEN, CDR2 SYDVKM. The CDR3 extends over 13 amino acids. V was cut by 2 bases and J by 11 bases, with 15 bases left in between. The CDR3 protein is CASSLTGVVGAFF. DNA of the CDR3: TGTGCCAGCAGTTTAACAGGAGTCGTGGGGGCTTTCTTT. Drawing the rest from reference TRBV28 and TRBJ1-1, the complete variable domain is DVKVTQSSRYLVKRTGEKVFLECVQDMDHENMFWYRQDPGLGLRLIYFSYDVKMKEKGDIPEGYSVSREKKERFSLILESASTNQTSMYLCASSLTGVVGAFFGQGTRLTVV.

V gene TRBV21-1 combines with J gene TRBJ2-5; the D call TRBD2 from the table was never checked on the DNA. TRBV21-1 is noted as a pseudogene. The CDR3 spans 15 residues. DNA for the CDR3: TGTGCCAGCAGCAAACTTGCACAGCGGGAAGAGACCCAGTACTTC. This encodes CASSKLAQREETQYF.

A note on this clone: Other DNA variants within this sample encode the same CDR3. This rearrangement joins TRBV20-1 to TRBJ2-1; TRBD1 is a possible D gene (6 bases). The V and J ends lost 3 bases and 7 bases respectively, with 7 bases between them. In germline, CDR1 is DFQATT, CDR2 SNEGSKA (reference sequence). The CDR3 runs to 11 residues. The CDR3: CSARQGNEQFF. The CDR3 nucleotides read TGCAGTGCTAGGCAGGGGAATGAGCAGTTCTTC.

The chain uses TRBV29-1 and TRBJ2-7, with TRBD2 matching over 11 bases. The V gene's germline CDR1 is SQVTM and CDR2 ANQGSEA. The CDR3 contains 14 residues. The ends lost 6 bases at V and 2 bases at J; junction bases unmatched: 6. CDR3 sequence (DNA): TGCAGCGTGCTGACTAGCGGGAATCCCTACGAGCAGTACTTC. Translating it yields CSVLTSGNPYEQYF.

The chain joins TRBV28 to TRBJ2-3; D gene ambiguous. Germline V CDR1 and CDR2: MDHEN, SYDVKM. V was shortened by 7 bases and J by 2 bases, with 19 bases between the two germline ends. CDR3 length equals 16 residues. DNA of the CDR3: TGTGCCAGCACCCGGCGGTTAGTCTTAAACACAGATACGCAGTATTTT. Its protein is CASTRRLVLNTDTQYF.

The chain couples TRBV27 to TRBJ2-5; maybe TRBD2 (6 bases). The V gene's germline CDR1 is MNHEY and CDR2 SMNVEV (reference sequence). The CDR3 extends over 14 amino acids. With 2 bases removed from V and 5 bases from J, the gap between germline ends came to 12 bases. The CDR3 DNA reads TGTGCCAGCAGTTTAAGCGGAGGGGTGGAGACCCAGTACTTC. Amino acid sequence: CASSLSGGVETQYF.

This rearrangement joins TRBV29-1 to TRBJ2-4; D may be TRBD2 (7 bases). The CDR3 totals 14 residues. Trimming stripped 5 bases from V and 0 bases from J, with 11 bases between. Germline CDR1 SQVTM, CDR2 ANQGSEA. The CDR3 loop is CSVWGGLAKNIQYF. The CDR3 DNA sequence: TGCAGCGTTTGGGGGGGGCTAGCCAAAAACATTCAGTACTTC.

The chain has TRBV5-4 and TRBJ2-3; possibly TRBD1 or TRBD2 for D (5 bases each). CDR1 is SGHNT, CDR2 YYREEE, per germline (reference sequence). The CDR3 spans 16 residues. Between the trimmed V and J ends, which lost 1 base and 2 bases, there was a span of 14 bases. Here the CDR3 DNA reads TGTGCCAGCAGCTTGATGGGGGTTAAGGTCACAGATACGCAGTATTTT. This encodes CASSLMGVKVTDTQYF.

The gene calls are TRBV2 and TRBJ1-2; D call uncertain. Germline values: CDR1 SNHLY, CDR2 FYNNEI. Trimming shortened V by 7 bases and J by 3 bases, and 6 bases separated the two germline ends. The CDR3 runs 11 residues. CDR3 region: CASTRDYGYTF. CDR3 nucleotide sequence: TGTGCCAGCACCAGAGACTATGGCTACACCTTC.

This chain joins TRBV5-5 and TRBJ2-1, with 10 nucleotides matching TRBD1. In germline, CDR1 is SGHKS, CDR2 YYEKEE (reference sequence). CDR3 length: 15 amino acids. With 4 bases clipped from V and 9 bases from J, the junction kept 10 bases outside the gene matches. CDR3 amino acids: CASSGAGTGVGEQFF. The CDR3 region has the DNA TGTGCCAGCAGCGGGGCCGGGACAGGGGTCGGTGAGCAGTTCTTC. Using reference TRBV5-5 and TRBJ2-1 for the parts outside the CDR3, the full variable domain is DAGVTQSPTHLIKTRGQQVTLRCSPISGHKSVSWYQQVLGQGPQFIFQYYEKEERGRGNFPDRFSARQFPNYSSELNVNALLLGDSALYLCASSGAGTGVGEQFFGPGTRLTVL.

The chain joins TRBV19 to TRBJ2-1, with TRBD2 as a possible D gene (5 bases). This CDR3 region has 15 residues. The V gene lost 5 bases and the J gene lost 0 bases, with 11 bases spanning the gap. Germline CDR1 is LNHDA and CDR2 is SQIVND (reference sequence). CDR3 sequence reads: CASSPETSSYNEQFF. The DNA for the CDR3 is TGTGCCAGTAGTCCAGAAACTAGCTCCTACAATGAGCAGTTCTTC. Looking up the rest from reference TRBV19 and TRBJ2-1 gives the full variable domain: DGGITQSPKYLFRKEGQNVTLSCEQNLNHDAMYWYRQDPGQGLRLIYYSQIVNDFQKGDIAEGYSVSREKKESFPLTVTSAQKNPTAFYLCASSPETSSYNEQFFGPGTRLTVL.

The V call is TRBV14, the J call TRBJ2-1; D ambiguous. Germline CDR1 is SGHDN and CDR2 is FVKESK. The CDR3 is made up of 12 amino acids. Trimming took 0 bases from V and 9 from J, leaving 6 bases between them. The CDR3 sequence is CASSQDWGEQFF. The CDR3 coding sequence is TGTGCCAGCAGCCAAGACTGGGGTGAGCAGTTCTTC.

The chain couples TRBV28 to TRBJ2-1; 7 bases are a match to TRBD2. J lost 0 bases, V lost 7 bases, and 6 bases had no gene match. Germline V gene data show CDR1 as MDHEN and CDR2 as SYDVKM. The CDR3 is 15 amino acids. The CDR3: CASTRGGSSYNEQFF. The CDR3 nucleotides are TGTGCCAGCACCCGTGGCGGGAGCTCCTACAATGAGCAGTTCTTC.

This chain connects TRBV9 to TRBJ1-2; D is unclear. The CDR3 loop spans 14 amino acids. Per germline, CDR1 SGDLS and CDR2 YYNGEE. The V gene lost 0 bases and the J gene lost 4 bases, with 10 bases spanning the gap. The CDR3 spells CASSVDNIGYGYTF. The CDR3 DNA sequence: TGTGCCAGCAGCGTAGATAACATTGGCTATGGCTACACCTTC.

The chain has TRBV9 and TRBJ2-1; TRBD2 aligns across 12 bases. V trimming: 1 base; J trimming: 8 bases; junction bases outside the gene matches: 10. This CDR3 has 17 amino acids. Germline V gives CDR1 SGDLS, CDR2 YYNGEE. CDR3 sequence: CASSVRSLAGGPYEQFF. CDR3 coding DNA: TGTGCCAGCAGCGTAAGGAGCCTAGCGGGAGGGCCCTATGAGCAGTTCTTC. Complete variable domain (other parts from reference TRBV9 and TRBJ2-1): DSGVTQTPKHLITATGQRVTLRCSPRSGDLSVYWYQQSLDQGLQFLIQYYNGEERAKGNILERFSAQQFPDLHSELNLSSLELGDSALYFCASSVRSLAGGPYEQFFGPGTRLTVL.